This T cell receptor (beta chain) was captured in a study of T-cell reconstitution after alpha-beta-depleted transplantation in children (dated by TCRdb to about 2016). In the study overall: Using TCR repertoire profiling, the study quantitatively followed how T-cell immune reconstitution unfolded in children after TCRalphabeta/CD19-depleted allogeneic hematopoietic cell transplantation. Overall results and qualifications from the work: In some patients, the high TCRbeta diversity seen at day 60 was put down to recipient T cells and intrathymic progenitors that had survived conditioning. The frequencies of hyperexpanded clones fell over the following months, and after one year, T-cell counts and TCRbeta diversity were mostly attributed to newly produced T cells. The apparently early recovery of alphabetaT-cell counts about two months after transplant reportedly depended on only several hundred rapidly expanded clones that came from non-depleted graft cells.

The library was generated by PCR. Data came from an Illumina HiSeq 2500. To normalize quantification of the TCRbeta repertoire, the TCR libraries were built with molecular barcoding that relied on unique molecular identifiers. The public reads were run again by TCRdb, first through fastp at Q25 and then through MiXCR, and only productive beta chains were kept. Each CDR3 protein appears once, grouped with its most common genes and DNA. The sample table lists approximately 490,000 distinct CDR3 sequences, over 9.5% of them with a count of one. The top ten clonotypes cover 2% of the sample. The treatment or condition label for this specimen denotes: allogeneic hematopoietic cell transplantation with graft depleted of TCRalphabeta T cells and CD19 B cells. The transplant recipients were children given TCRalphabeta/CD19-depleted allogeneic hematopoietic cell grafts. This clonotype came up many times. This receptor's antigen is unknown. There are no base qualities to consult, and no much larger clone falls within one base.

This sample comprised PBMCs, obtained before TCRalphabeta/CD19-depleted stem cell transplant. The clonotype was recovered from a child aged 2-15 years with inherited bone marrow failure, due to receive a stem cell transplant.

The nucleotides are TGTGCCATCAGTGATGGTAGTGGCCACTACGAGCAGTACTTC. It translates to CAISDGSGHYEQYF. The chain links TRBV10-3 with TRBJ2-7; too little of a D gene remains to name it. V is reduced by 3 bases and J by 3 bases, leaving a spacing of 12 bases between them. The CDR3 measures 14 amino acids from cysteine to phenylalanine. Only the CDR3 portion is preserved as DNA: 42 bases, with reading frame beginning at the first base. Per the germline V gene, ENHRY is the CDR1 and SYGVKD is the CDR2.